This TCR beta chain is drawn from a study of cytotoxic CD8 clonotypes in ibrutinib-treated CLL. Produced via immunoSEQ multiplex PCR; TCRdb's table is partial and in-frame only. Of 300,000 or so clones listed, 60% to 80% are singletons. Germline CDR1 reads SGDLS; CDR2 reads YYNGEE. CDR3 length: 14 amino acids. Trimming removed 7 bases at V and 4 bases at J, with 17 bases between. The chain has TRBV9 and TRBJ1-2; no firm D call. The TCR was taken from a human donor with chronic lymphocytic leukemia. The material was PBMCs, obtained after 36 months of ibrutinib treatment. The CDR3 sequence is CASGEVVGIYGYTF. CDR3 DNA: TGTGCCAGCGGAGAGGTGGTGGGAATCTATGGCTACACCTTC.